One T cell receptor (beta chain) is described in this entry. The record originates from a study of PD-L1 blockade in urothelial cancer. Study information: Bladder-origin urothelial cancer in males described most of the roughly 30 patients.

Germline CDR1 and CDR2: SGHRS and YFSETQ. Trimming left V 0 bases short and J 8 bases short, with 6 bases between. The CDR3 has 12 residues. Synthetic templates analogous to TCR were spiked into all PCRs individually. Produced via immunoSEQ multiplex PCR; TCRdb's table is partial and in-frame only. The table lists approximately 100,000 clones, 70% to 85% of them singletons. The source material was PBMCs, sampled around atezolizumab (anti-PD-L1) treatment. The sequence was obtained from a man aged 50 or older with urothelial cancer. V gene TRBV5-1 combines with J gene TRBJ2-1; D is uncertain. CDR3 DNA sequence: TGCGCCAGCAGCTTGGCCTTTGATGAGCAGTTCTTC. This gives the protein CASSLAFDEQFF.